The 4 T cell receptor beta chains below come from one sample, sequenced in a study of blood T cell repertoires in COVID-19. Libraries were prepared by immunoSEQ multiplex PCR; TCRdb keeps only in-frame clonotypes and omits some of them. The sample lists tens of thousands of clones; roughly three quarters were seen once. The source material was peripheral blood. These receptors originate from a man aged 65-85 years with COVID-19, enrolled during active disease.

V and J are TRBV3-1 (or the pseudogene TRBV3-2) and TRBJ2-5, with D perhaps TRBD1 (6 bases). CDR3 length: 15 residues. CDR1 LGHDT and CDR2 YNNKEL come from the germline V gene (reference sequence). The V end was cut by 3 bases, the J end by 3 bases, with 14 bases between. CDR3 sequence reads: CASSQMGQSEETQYF. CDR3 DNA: TGTGCCAGCAGCCAGATGGGACAATCCGAAGAGACCCAGTACTTC.

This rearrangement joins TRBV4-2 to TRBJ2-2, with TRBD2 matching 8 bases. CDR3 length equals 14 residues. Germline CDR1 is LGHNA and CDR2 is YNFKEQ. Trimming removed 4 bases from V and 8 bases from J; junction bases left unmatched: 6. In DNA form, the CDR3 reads TGTGCCAGCAGCCTCGGACTAGCATCTGGGGAGCTGTTTTTT. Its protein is CASSLGLASGELFF.

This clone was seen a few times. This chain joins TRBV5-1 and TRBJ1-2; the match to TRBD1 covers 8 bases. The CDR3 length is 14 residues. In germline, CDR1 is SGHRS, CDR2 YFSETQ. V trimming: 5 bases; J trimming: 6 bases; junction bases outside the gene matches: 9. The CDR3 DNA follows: TGCGCCAGCAGTCTCTCGGGACAGGAAAATGGCTACACCTTC. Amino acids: CASSLSGQENGYTF.

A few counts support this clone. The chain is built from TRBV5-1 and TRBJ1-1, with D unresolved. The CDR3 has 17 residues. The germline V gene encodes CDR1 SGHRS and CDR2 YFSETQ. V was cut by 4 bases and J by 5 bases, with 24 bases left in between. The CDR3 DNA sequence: TGCGCCAGCAGCCTACAAGCCCTAACTAGGGCGGGGACTGAAGCTTTCTTT. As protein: CASSLQALTRAGTEAFF.